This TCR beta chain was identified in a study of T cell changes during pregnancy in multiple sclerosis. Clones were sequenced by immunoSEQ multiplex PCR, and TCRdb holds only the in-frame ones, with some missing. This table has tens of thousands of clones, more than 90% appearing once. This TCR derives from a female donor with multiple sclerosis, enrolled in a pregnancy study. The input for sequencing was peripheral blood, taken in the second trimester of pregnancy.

DNA for the CDR3: TGTGCCAGCAGTTCTGACTTGTACAAGTCTGGTGGCTACACCTTC. This sequence encodes CASSSDLYKSGGYTF. The gene calls are TRBV16 and TRBJ1-2; D is unresolved. V was pared by 6 bases and J by 7 bases, with 21 bases between. The CDR3 runs 15 residues. Germline loops: CDR1 KGHSY, CDR2 FQNENV.